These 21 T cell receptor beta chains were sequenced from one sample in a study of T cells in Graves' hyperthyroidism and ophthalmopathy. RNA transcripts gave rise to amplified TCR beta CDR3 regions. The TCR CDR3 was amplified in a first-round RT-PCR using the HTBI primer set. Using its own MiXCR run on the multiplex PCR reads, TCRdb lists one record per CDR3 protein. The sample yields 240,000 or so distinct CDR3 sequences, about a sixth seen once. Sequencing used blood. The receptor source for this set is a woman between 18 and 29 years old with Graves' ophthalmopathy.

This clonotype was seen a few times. The CDR3 nucleotides read TGTGCCAGTAGTATAGAGGCGGCGTGGGGGTTCTTC. Translation gives CASSIEAAWGFF. This rearrangement joins TRBV19 to TRBJ2-1, with no clear D. The CDR3 consists of 12 residues. The V and J ends lost 0 bases and 15 bases respectively, with 12 bases between them. The V gene's germline CDR1 is LNHDA and CDR2 SQIVND (reference sequence).

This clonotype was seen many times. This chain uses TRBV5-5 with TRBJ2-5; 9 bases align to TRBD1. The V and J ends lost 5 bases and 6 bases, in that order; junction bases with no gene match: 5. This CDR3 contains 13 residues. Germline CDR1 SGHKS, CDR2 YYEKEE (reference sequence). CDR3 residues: CASSLGTGKTQYF. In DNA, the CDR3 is TGTGCCAGCAGTCTCGGGACAGGGAAGACCCAGTACTTC. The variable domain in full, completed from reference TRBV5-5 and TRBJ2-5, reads DAGVTQSPTHLIKTRGQQVTLRCSPISGHKSVSWYQQVLGQGPQFIFQYYEKEERGRGNFPDRFSARQFPNYSSELNVNALLLGDSALYLCASSLGTGKTQYFGPGTRLLVL.

CDR3 sequence (DNA): TGTGCCAGCAGTTGGATACTAGCGGGGGGCACAGATACGCAGTATTTT. Its translation: CASSWILAGGTDTQYF. The chain employs TRBV6-2 or TRBV6-3 and TRBJ2-3; 11 bases align to TRBD2. Germline V gene data show CDR1 as MNHEY and CDR2 as SVGEGT. This CDR3 is built from 16 residues. V lost 4 bases to trimming and J lost 1 base; unmatched junction nucleotides: 4.

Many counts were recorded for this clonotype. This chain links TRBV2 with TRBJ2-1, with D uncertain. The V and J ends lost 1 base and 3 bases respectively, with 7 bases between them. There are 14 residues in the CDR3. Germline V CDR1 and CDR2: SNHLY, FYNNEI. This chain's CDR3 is CASSEDSRYNEQFF. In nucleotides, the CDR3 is TGTGCCAGCAGTGAAGACTCTCGCTACAATGAGCAGTTCTTC.

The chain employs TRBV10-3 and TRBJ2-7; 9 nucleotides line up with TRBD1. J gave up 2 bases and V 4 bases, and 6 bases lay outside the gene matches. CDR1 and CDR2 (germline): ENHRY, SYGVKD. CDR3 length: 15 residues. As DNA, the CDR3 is TGTGCCATCAGTGGATACCGGGACAGGGCCTACGAGCAGTACTTC. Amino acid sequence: CAISGYRDRAYEQYF.

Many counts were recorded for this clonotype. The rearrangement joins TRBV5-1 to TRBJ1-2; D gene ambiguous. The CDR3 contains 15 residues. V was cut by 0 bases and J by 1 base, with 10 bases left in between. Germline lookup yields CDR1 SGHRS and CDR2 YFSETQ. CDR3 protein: CASSLGQVFNYGYTF. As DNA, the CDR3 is TGCGCCAGCAGCTTGGGTCAGGTTTTTAACTATGGCTACACCTTC. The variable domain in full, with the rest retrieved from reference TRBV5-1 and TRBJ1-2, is KAGVTQTPRYLIKTRGQQVTLSCSPISGHRSVSWYQQTPGQGLQFLFEYFSETQRNKGNFPGRFSGRQFSNSRSEMNVSTLELGDSALYLCASSLGQVFNYGYTFGSGTRLTVV.

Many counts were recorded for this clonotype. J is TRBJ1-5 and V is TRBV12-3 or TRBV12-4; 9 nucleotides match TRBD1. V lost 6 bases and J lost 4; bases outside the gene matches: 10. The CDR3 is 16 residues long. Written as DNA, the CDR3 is TGTGCCAGCAGCCTCGACAGGGGGACGGGGAATCAGCCCCAGCATTTT. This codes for CASSLDRGTGNQPQHF.

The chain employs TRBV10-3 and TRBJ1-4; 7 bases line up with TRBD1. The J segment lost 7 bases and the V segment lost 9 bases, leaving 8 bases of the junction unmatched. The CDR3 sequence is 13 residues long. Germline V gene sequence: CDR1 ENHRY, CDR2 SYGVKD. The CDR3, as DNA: TGTGCCATTTCCGACAGGGTGGGTGAAAAACTGTTTTTT. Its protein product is CAISDRVGEKLFF.

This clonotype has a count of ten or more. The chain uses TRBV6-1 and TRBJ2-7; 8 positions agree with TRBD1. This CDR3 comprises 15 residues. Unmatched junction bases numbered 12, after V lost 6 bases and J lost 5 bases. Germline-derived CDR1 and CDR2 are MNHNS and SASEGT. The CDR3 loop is CASSYRGAGTDEQYF. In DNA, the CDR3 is TGTGCCAGCAGCTACAGGGGGGCGGGCACGGACGAGCAGTACTTC.

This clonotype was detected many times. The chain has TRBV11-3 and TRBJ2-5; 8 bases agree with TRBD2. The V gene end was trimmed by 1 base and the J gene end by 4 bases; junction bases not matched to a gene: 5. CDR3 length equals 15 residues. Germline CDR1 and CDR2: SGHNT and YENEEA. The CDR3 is CASSLAGGPGETQYF. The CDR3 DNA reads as TGTGCCAGCAGCTTAGCGGGGGGGCCAGGAGAGACCCAGTACTTC.

The CDR3 here is CASSGARGQETQYF. As DNA, the CDR3 is TGTGCCAGCAGTGGGGCTCGAGGTCAAGAGACCCAGTACTTC. The rearrangement links TRBV2 to TRBJ2-5, with D hard to call. Trimming left V 4 bases short and J 2 bases short, with 11 bases between. This CDR3 is 14 amino acids long. Germline CDR1 is SNHLY and CDR2 is FYNNEI.

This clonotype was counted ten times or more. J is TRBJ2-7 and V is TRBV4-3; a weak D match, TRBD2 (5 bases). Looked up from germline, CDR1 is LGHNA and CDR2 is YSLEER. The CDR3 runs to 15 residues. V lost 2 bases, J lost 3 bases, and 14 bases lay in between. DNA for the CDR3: TGCGCCAGCAGCCAAAAGGAAGGCGGAGGCTACGAGCAGTACTTC. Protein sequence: CASSQKEGGGYEQYF.

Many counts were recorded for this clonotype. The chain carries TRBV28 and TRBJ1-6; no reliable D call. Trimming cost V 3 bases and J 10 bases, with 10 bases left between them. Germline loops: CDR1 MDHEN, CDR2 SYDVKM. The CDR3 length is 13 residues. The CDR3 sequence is CASSLQASSPLHF. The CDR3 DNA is TGTGCCAGCAGTTTGCAGGCCTCATCACCCCTCCACTTT. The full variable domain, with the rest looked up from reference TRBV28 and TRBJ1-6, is DVKVTQSSRYLVKRTGEKVFLECVQDMDHENMFWYRQDPGLGLRLIYFSYDVKMKEKGDIPEGYSVSREKKERFSLILESASTNQTSMYLCASSLQASSPLHFGNGTRLTVT.

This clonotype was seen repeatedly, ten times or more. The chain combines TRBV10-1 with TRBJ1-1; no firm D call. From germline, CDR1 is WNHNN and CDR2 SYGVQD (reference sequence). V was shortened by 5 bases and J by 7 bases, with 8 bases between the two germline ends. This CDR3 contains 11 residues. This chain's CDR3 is CASSRIIEAFF. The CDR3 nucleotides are TGCGCCAGCAGTAGAATAATTGAAGCTTTCTTT.

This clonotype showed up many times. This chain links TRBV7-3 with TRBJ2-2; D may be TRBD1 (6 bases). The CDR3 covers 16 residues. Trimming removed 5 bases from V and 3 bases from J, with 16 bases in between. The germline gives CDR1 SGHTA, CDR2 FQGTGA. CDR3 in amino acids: CASSPPIAGDTGELFF. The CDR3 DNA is TGTGCCAGCAGCCCACCCATTGCAGGGGACACCGGGGAGCTGTTTTTT.

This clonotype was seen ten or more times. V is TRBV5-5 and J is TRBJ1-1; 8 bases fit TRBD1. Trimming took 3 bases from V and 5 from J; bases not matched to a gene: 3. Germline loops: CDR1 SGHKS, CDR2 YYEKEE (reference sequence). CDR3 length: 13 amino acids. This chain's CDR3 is CASSWDRPTEAFF. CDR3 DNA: TGTGCCAGCAGCTGGGACAGGCCAACTGAAGCTTTCTTT.

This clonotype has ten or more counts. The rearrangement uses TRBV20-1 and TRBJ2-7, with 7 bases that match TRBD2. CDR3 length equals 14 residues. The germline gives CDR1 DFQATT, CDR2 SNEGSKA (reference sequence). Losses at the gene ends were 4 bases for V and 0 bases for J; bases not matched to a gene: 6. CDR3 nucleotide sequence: TGCAGTGCTAAGGGACGGGAGGTCTCCTACGAGCAGTACTTC. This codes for CSAKGREVSYEQYF.

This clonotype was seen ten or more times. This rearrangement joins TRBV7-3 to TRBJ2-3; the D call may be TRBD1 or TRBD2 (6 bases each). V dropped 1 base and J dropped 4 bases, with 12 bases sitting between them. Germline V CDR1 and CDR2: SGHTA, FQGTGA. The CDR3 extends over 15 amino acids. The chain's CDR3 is CASSLIGGRADTQYF. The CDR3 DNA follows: TGTGCCAGCAGCTTAATAGGGGGGCGCGCAGATACGCAGTATTTT.

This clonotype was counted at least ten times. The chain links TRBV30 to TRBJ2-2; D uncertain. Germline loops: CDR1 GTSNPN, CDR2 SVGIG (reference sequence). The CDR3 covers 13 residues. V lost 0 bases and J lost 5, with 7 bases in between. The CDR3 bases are TGTGCCTGGAGTGTAATGGTAACCGGGGAGCTGTTTTTT. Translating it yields CAWSVMVTGELFF.

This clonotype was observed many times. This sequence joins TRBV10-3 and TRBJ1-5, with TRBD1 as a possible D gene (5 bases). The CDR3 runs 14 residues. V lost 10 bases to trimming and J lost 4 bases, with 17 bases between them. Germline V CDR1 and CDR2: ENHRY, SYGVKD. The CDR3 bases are TGTGCCACCAGAGCTGAGGGGCGAAATCAGCCCCAGCATTTT. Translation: CATRAEGRNQPQHF.

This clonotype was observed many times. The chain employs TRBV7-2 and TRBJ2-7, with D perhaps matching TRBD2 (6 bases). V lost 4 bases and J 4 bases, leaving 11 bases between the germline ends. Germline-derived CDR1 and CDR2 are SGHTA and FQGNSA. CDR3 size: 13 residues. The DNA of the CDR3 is TGTGCCAGCAGCTCAGTTCGGGAGTACGAGCAGTACTTC. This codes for CASSSVREYEQYF.